This T cell receptor (beta chain) was recorded in a study of cytomegalovirus exposure and HLA in healthy donors. TCRdb keeps only in-frame clones here, not all; method: immunoSEQ multiplex PCR. The table has about 64,000 clones, roughly 89% seen once. The TCR sequence derives from a woman between 18 and 29 years old in good health and CMV-seronegative. Sequenced material: PBMCs.

The CDR3 region has the DNA TGTGCCAGCATCAAAGCCCCCTCGGGAGCCTACGAGCAGTACTTC. This translates into CASIKAPSGAYEQYF. The V gene is TRBV28, the J gene TRBJ2-7; possibly TRBD2 for D (6 bases). The CDR3 sequence is 15 residues long. V lost 7 bases to trimming and J lost 2 bases, with 18 bases between them. Germline V gene lookup returns CDR1 MDHEN and CDR2 SYDVKM.